This TCR beta chain was profiled in a study of identical twins. Trimming cost V 2 bases and J 4 bases, with 13 bases left between them. This CDR3 has 15 residues. CDR1 and CDR2 from the germline V gene are LGHNA and YSLEER. Template switching added a universal primer binding site, and final cDNA carried unique molecular identifiers. TCRdb called the 5' RACE reads again in MiXCR, with one record for every CDR3 protein. The sample yields about 520,000 distinct CDR3 sequences, less than 25% seen once. This clonotype was observed a few times. This sample was shared with a second study, whose subject was T cells expressing NK-cell markers.

The clonotype comes from a woman between 18 and 29 years old in good health. The specimen was CD4+ T cells sorted from blood. The chain has TRBV4-3 and TRBJ2-3; D may be TRBD2 (5 bases). This CDR3 is CASSQLARPADTQYF. As DNA, the CDR3 is TGCGCCAGCAGCCAATTAGCGAGGCCCGCAGATACGCAGTATTTT.